This entry features one T cell receptor (beta chain) sequence. Its cognate antigen is unknown. The length of the CDR3 is 13 residues. V lost 0 bases and J 5 bases, leaving 7 bases between the germline ends. Germline V gene data show CDR1 as KGHSY and CDR2 as FQNENV. This specimen comes from a study of PD-1 blockade in classical Hodgkin lymphoma. Relapses following autologous stem cell transplantation were seen in all patients, with brentuximab vedotin exposure varying. Study conclusions and caveats: Reported findings placed baseline TCR diversity lower in newly diagnosed patients (compared with healthy donors). The study found complete responders had baseline diversity similar to newly diagnosed patients.

Repertoires were generated with immunoSEQ multiplex PCR, while TCRdb's copy carries only in-frame clones and drops some. The table shows roughly 32,000 clones, with around 82% occurring only once. The chain couples TRBV16 to TRBJ2-5, with unresolved D. The sample consisted of peripheral blood mononuclear cells (PBMCs), taken at baseline. The TCR originated in a human donor with classical Hodgkin lymphoma. The CDR3 DNA reads TGTGCCAGCAGCCAATCAGGGCGGGAGACCCAGTACTTC. Its protein is CASSQSGRETQYF.